This T cell receptor beta chain stems from a study of memory CD4+ T cells and cytomegalovirus serostatus. General study points: A US-trained random forest predicted CMV serostatus with median AUC roughly 0.9. Of 150 to 200 reported CMV TCRbeta sequences, about 70 were found in memory CD4+ repertoires.

On this clone: The antigen is not known.

Per the study methods: After removing out-of-frame reads, approximately 2 million distinct TCRbeta sequences remained. TCRdb keeps only in-frame clones here, not all; method: immunoSEQ multiplex PCR. V, J and clone size reflect that table, while D and trimming were determined from the DNA. The sample lists 45,000 to 55,000 clones, 75% to 85% seen once, with 0.5% to 0.7% in the top ten. Single viable CD3+CD4+CD8-CD45RO+ cells were sorted as the memory CD4+ T cells. Positive selection with CD4 microbeads enriched total CD4+ T cells. The TCR sequence derives from an adult in good health and CMV-seronegative. What was sequenced was memory CD4+ T cells from blood.

The CDR3 region has the DNA TGTGCCAGCAGCCCAACTCGCGTCGGTGGGAATGAGCAGTTCTTC. This sequence encodes CASSPTRVGGNEQFF. V and J are TRBV6-4 and TRBJ2-1; D unclear. The germline V gene encodes CDR1 MRHNA and CDR2 SNTAGT. This CDR3 region has 15 residues. V was clipped by 6 bases and J by 7 bases, with 19 bases between them.